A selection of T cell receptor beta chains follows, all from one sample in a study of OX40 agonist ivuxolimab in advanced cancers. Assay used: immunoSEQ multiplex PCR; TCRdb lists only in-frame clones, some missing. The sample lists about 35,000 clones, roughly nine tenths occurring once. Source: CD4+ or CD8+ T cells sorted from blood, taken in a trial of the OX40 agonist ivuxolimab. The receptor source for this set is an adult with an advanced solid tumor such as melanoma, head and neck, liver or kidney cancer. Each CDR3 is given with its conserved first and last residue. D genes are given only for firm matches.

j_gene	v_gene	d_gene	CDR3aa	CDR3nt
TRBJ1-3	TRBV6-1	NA	CASITRNTIYF	TGTGCCAGCATTACTAGAAACACCATATATTTT
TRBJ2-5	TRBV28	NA	CASSPPQVLEETQYF	TGTGCCAGCAGCCCCCCGCAGGTTCTAGAAGAGACCCAGTACTTC
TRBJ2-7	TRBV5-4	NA	CASSPSPLGTYEQYF	TGTGCCAGCAGCCCCTCCCCATTAGGCACCTACGAGCAGTACTTC
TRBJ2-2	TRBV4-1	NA	CASSQTSDTGELFF	TGCGCCAGCAGCCAAACCTCAGACACCGGGGAGCTGTTTTTT
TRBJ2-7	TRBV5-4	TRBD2	CASSPEAGSSYEQYF	TGTGCCAGCAGCCCGGAAGCGGGGTCCTCCTACGAGCAGTACTTC
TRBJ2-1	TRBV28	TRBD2	CASSSPTSGYNEQFF	TGTGCCAGCAGTTCCCCGACTAGCGGGTACAATGAGCAGTTCTTC
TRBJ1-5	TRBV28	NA	CASNLRRGNQPQHF	TGTGCCAGCAACCTTCGCCGGGGGAATCAGCCCCAGCATTTT
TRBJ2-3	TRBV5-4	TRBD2	CASSFGAGGETDTQYF	TGTGCCAGCAGCTTCGGAGCGGGAGGAGAAACAGATACGCAGTATTTT
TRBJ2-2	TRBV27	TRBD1	CASRADRTLKNTGELFF	TGTGCCAGCAGGGCGGACAGGACACTAAAGAACACCGGGGAGCTGTTTTTT
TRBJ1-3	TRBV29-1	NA	CSVGSISGNTIYF	TGCAGCGTTGGCAGCATCAGTGGAAACACCATATATTTT
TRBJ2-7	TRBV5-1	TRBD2	CASSLAGWEQYF	TGCGCCAGCAGCCTAGCGGGTTGGGAGCAGTACTTC
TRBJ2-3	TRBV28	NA	CASSLRAAGDTQYF	TGTGCCAGCAGTTTACGGGCCGCGGGAGATACGCAGTATTTT
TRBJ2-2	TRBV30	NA	CAWSPAGRELFF	TGTGCCTGGAGTCCGGCAGGGCGGGAGCTGTTTTTT
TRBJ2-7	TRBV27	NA	CASSFDLAHEQYF	TGTGCCAGCAGTTTCGATCTGGCCCACGAGCAGTACTTC
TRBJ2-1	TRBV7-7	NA	CASSSGDSPYNEQFF	TGTGCTAGCAGCTCGGGGGACTCCCCCTACAATGAGCAGTTCTTC
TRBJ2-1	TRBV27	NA	CASSLTSKGNEQFF	TGTGCCAGCAGTTTAACTAGTAAGGGCAATGAGCAGTTCTTC
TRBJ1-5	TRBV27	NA	CASSLSGITQPQHF	TGTGCCAGCAGTTTATCCGGGATCACACAGCCCCAGCATTTT
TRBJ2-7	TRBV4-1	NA	CASSQNAGGYEQYF	TGCGCCAGCAGCCAAAATGCTGGCGGCTACGAGCAGTACTTC
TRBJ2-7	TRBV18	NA	CASSPGGSYEQYF	TGTGCCAGCTCACCGGGAGGATCCTACGAGCAGTACTTC
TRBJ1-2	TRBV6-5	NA	CASSYSPELNYGYTF	TGTGCCAGCAGTTACTCGCCAGAACTCAACTATGGCTACACCTTC